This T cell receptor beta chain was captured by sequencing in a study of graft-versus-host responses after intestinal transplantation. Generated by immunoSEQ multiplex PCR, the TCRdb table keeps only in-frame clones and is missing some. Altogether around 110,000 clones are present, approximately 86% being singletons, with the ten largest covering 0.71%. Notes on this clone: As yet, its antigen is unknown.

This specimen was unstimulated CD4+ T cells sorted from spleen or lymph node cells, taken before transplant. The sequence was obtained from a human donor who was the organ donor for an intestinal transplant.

For the CDR3, the DNA is TGTGCCAGCAGTTTGAGCGGGAGCGGGTACAATGAGCAGTTCTTC. Its translation is CASSLSGSGYNEQFF. The chain uses TRBV28 and TRBJ2-1, with 8 bases fitting TRBD2. The CDR3 is made up of 15 amino acids. The trim removed 3 bases at V and 4 bases at J, leaving 5 bases unmatched. Germline V CDR1 and CDR2: MDHEN, SYDVKM.